Below, 6 T cell receptor beta chains from the same sample are listed, as sequenced in a study of OX40 agonist ivuxolimab in advanced cancers. Profiling relied on immunoSEQ multiplex PCR, and the TCRdb table lists in-frame clones only, not all of them. The sample lists about 24,000 clones; roughly 93% were seen once. The sequences come from CD4+ or CD8+ T cells sorted from blood, collected in a trial of the OX40 agonist ivuxolimab. These receptors originate from an adult with an advanced solid tumor such as melanoma, head and neck, liver or kidney cancer.

The chain uses TRBV19 and TRBJ1-2, with a weak D call TRBD1 (5 bases). The V end was cut by 9 bases, the J end by 4 bases, with 21 bases between. CDR1 is LNHDA and CDR2 is SQIVND in the germline V gene (reference sequence). The CDR3 spans 15 residues. The CDR3 DNA sequence: TGTGCCAGCCACGAGGGGAGGTTCGCTTCCTATGGCTACACCTTC. It specifies CASHEGRFASYGYTF.

The rearrangement joins TRBV6-5 to TRBJ2-7, with TRBD1 matching over 10 bases. Germline trimming cut 7 bases from V and 3 bases from J; bases unmatched to any gene: 6. The CDR3 is 14 residues long. Germline V gives CDR1 MNHEY, CDR2 SVGAGI. In nucleotides, the CDR3 is TGTGCCAGCATTGCGACAGGGGGCTTCTACGAGCAGTACTTC. Translation: CASIATGGFYEQYF.

The gene calls are TRBV28 and TRBJ2-2; TRBD2 is a possible D gene (5 bases). The CDR3 has 13 amino acids. V was shortened by 5 bases and J by 1 base, with 5 bases between the two germline ends. Germline CDR1 is MDHEN and CDR2 is SYDVKM. The CDR3 DNA is TGTGCCAGCAGTCGGGGGAACACCGGGGAGCTGTTTTTT. It codes for CASSRGNTGELFF.

The gene calls are TRBV7-9 and TRBJ1-5, with 8 positions matching TRBD1. There are 14 residues in the CDR3. V lost 7 bases to trimming and J lost 8 bases; unmatched junction nucleotides: 10. The germline V gene has CDR1 SEHNR and CDR2 FQNEAQ (reference sequence). The CDR3: CASKGQGPWEPQHF. CDR3 sequence (DNA): TGTGCCAGCAAAGGACAGGGACCCTGGGAGCCCCAGCATTTT.

CDR3 sequence: CASSQDYETSYEQYF. The CDR3 region has the DNA TGTGCCAGCAGCCAAGATTACGAGACTAGCTACGAGCAGTACTTC. V and J are TRBV4-2 and TRBJ2-7; D is perhaps TRBD2 (6 bases). CDR3 length equals 15 residues. The V gene lost 0 bases and the J gene lost 3 bases, with 12 bases spanning the gap. The germline V gene has CDR1 LGHNA and CDR2 YNFKEQ.

This rearrangement joins TRBV7-2 to TRBJ1-1, with D unclear. Trimming removed 2 bases at V and 3 bases at J, with 7 bases between. The CDR3 runs 13 residues. Germline V gene sequence: CDR1 SGHTA, CDR2 FQGNSA. The CDR3 region is CASSLITDTEAFF. In DNA, the CDR3 is TGTGCCAGCAGCTTAATAACAGACACTGAAGCTTTCTTT.